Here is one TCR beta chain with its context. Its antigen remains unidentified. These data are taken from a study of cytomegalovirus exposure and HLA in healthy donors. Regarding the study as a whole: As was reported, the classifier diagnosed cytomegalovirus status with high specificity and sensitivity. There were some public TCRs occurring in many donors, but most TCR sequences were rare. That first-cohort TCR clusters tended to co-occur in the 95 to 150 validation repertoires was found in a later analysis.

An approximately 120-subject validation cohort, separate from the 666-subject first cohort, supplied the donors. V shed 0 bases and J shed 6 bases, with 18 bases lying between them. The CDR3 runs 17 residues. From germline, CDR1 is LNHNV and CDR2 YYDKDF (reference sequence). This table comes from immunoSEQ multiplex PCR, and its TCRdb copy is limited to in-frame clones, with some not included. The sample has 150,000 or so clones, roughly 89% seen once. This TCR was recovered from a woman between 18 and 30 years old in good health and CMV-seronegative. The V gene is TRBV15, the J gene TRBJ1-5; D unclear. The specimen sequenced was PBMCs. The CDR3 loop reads CATSREGRLSGAQPQHF. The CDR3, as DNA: TGTGCCACCAGCAGAGAGGGGAGGTTATCTGGCGCTCAGCCCCAGCATTTT.